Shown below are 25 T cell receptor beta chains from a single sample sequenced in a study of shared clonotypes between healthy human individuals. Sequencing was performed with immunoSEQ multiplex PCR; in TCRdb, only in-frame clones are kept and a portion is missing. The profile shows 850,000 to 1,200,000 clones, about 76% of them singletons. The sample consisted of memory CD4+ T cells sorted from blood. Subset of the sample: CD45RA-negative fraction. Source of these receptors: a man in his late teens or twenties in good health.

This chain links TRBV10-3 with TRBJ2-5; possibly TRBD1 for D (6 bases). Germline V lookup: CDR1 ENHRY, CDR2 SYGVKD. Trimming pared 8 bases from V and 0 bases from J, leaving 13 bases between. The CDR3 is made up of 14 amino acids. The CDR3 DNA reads TGTGCCATCGGGAGATCAGGGGACCAAGAGACCCAGTACTTC. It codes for CAIGRSGDQETQYF.

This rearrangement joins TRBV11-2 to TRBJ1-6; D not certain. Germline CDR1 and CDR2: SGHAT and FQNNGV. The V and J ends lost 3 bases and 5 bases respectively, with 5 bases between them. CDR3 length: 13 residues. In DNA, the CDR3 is TGTGCCAGCAGCTTCGGAGATAATTCACCCCTCCACTTT. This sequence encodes CASSFGDNSPLHF.

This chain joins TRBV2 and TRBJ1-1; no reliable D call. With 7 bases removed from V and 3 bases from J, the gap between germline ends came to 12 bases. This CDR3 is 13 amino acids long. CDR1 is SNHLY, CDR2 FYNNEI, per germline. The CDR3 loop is CASNYGRDTEAFF. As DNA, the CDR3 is TGTGCCAGCAACTACGGGAGAGACACTGAAGCTTTCTTT.

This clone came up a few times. CDR3 DNA: TGTGCCGCCAGGCCACCTAACACAGATACGCAGTATTTT. It translates to CAARPPNTDTQYF. V usage is TRBV11-1 and J usage is TRBJ2-3; no clear D gene. Trimming left V 11 bases short and J 2 bases short, with 14 bases between. The CDR3 sequence is 13 residues long. The germline V gene has CDR1 SGHAT and CDR2 FQDESV (reference sequence). Using reference TRBV11-1 and TRBJ2-3 for the parts outside the CDR3, the full variable domain is EAEVAQSPRYKITEKSQAVAFWCDPISGHATLYWYRQILGQGPELLVQFQDESVVDDSQLPKDRFSAERLKGVDSTLKIQPAELGDSAMYLCAARPPNTDTQYFGPGTRLTVL.

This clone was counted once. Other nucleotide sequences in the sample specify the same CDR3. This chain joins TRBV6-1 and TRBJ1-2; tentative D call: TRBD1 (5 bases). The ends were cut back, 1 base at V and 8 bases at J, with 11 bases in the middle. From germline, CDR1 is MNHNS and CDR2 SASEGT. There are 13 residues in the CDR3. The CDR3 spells CASSEGGFAGYTF. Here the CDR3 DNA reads TGTGCCAGCAGTGAAGGGGGGTTTGCGGGCTACACCTTC.

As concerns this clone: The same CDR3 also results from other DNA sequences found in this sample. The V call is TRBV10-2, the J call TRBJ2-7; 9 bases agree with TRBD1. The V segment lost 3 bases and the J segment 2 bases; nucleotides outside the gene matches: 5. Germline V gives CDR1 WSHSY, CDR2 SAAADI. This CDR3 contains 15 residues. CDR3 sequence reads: CASSDRDRAAYEQYF. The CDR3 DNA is TGCGCCAGCAGTGACAGGGACAGGGCGGCCTACGAGCAGTACTTC.

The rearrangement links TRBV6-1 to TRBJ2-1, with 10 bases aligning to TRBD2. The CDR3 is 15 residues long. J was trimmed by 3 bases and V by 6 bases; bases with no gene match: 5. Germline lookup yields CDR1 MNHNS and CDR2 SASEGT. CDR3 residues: CASSAIAGGYNEQFF. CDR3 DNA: TGTGCCAGCAGCGCTATAGCGGGAGGCTACAATGAGCAGTTCTTC.

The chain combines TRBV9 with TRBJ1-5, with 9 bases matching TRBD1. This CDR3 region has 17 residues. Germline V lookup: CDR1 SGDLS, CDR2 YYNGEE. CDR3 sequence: CACPDRGRAQGGQPQHF. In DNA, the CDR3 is TGTGCGTGCCCGGACAGGGGAAGGGCCCAAGGGGGCCAGCCCCAGCATTTT.

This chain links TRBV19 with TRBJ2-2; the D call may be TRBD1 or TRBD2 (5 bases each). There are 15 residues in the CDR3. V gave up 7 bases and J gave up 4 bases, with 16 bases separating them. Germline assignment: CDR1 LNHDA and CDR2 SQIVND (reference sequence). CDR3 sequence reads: CASTQGVDRTGELFF. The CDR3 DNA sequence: TGTGCCAGTACCCAGGGAGTGGACCGCACCGGGGAGCTGTTTTTT.

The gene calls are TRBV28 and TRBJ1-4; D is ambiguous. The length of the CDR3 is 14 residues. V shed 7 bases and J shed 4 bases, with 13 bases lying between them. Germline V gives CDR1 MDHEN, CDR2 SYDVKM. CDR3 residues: CASTPASFNEKLFF. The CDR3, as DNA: TGTGCCAGCACCCCGGCAAGCTTTAATGAAAAACTGTTTTTT.

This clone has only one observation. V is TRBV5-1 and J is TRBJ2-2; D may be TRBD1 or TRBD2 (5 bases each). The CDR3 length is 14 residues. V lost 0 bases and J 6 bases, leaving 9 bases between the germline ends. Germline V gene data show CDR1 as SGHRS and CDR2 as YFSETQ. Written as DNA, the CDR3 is TGCGCCAGCAGCTTGGGGAGAGGGGCCGGGGAGCTGTTTTTT. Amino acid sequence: CASSLGRGAGELFF.

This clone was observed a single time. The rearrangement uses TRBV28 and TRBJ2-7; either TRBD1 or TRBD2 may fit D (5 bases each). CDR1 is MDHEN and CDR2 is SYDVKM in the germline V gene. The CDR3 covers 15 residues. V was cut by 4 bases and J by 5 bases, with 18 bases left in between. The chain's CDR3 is CASSSPGLGVDEQYF. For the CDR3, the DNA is TGTGCCAGCAGTTCCCCAGGGCTGGGGGTCGACGAGCAGTACTTC.

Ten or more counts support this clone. In DNA form, the CDR3 reads TGTGCCAGCAGTCCAGACATAATCTTGTCCTACACCTTC. It is translated as CASSPDIILSYTF. This chain links TRBV2 with TRBJ1-2; D is unclear. This CDR3 region has 13 residues. CDR1 and CDR2 from the germline V gene are SNHLY and FYNNEI. V gave up 5 bases and J gave up 10 bases, with 17 bases separating them.

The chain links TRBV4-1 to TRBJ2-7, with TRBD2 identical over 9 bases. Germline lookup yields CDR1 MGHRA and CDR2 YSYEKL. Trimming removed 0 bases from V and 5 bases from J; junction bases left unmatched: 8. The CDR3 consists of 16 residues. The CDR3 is CASSQDWAGGPHEQYF. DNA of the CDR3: TGCGCCAGCAGCCAAGATTGGGCGGGAGGGCCCCACGAGCAGTACTTC.

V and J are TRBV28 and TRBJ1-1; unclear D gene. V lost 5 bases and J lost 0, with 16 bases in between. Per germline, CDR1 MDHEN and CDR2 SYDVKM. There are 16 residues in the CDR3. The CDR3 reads CASSLPGGRMNTEAFF. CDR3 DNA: TGTGCCAGCAGTCTCCCCGGAGGGCGGATGAACACTGAAGCTTTCTTT. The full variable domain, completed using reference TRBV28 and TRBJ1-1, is DVKVTQSSRYLVKRTGEKVFLECVQDMDHENMFWYRQDPGLGLRLIYFSYDVKMKEKGDIPEGYSVSREKKERFSLILESASTNQTSMYLCASSLPGGRMNTEAFFGQGTRLTVV.

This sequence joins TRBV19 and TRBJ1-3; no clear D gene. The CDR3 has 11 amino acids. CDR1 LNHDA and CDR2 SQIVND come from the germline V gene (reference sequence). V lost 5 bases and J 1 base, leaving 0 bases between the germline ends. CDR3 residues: CASSSGNTIYF. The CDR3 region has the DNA TGTGCCAGTAGTTCTGGAAACACCATATATTTT.

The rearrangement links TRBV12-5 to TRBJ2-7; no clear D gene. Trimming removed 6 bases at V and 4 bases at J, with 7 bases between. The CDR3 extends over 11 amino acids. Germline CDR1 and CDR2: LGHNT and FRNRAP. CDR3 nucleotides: TGTGCTAGTGGAACCCGGTACGAGCAGTACTTC. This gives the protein CASGTRYEQYF. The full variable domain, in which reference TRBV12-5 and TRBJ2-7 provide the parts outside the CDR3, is DARVTQTPRHKVTEMGQEVTMRCQPILGHNTVFWYRQTMMQGLELLAYFRNRAPLDDSGMPKDRFSAEMPDATLATLKIQPSEPRDSAVYFCASGTRYEQYFGPGTRLTVT.

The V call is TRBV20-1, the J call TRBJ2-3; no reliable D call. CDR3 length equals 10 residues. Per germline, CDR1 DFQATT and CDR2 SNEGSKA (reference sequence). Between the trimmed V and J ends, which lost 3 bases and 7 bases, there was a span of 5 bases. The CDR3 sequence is CSARNNTQYF. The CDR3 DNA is TGCAGTGCTAGGAACAATACGCAGTATTTT.

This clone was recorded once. CDR3 region: CASSIGVSLYGYTF. The CDR3 DNA sequence: TGTGCCAGTAGTATAGGCGTCAGCCTCTATGGCTACACCTTC. The V gene is TRBV19, the J gene TRBJ1-2; D call uncertain. Germline V CDR1 and CDR2: LNHDA, SQIVND (reference sequence). Trimming shortened V by 1 base and J by 4 bases, and 10 bases separated the two germline ends. The length of the CDR3 is 14 residues.

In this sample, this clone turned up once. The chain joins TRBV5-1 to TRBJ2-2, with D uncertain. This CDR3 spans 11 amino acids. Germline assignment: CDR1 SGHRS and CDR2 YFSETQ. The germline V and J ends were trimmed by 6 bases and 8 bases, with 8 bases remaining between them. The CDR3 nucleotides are TGCGCCAGCACAACTGGGGGGGAGCTGTTTTTT. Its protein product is CASTTGGELFF.

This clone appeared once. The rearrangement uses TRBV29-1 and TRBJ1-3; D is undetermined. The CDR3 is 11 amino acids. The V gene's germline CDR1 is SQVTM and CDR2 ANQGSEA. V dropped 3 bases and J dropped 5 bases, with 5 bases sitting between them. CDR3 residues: CSVEVRNTIYF. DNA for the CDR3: TGCAGCGTTGAGGTGAGAAACACCATATATTTT.

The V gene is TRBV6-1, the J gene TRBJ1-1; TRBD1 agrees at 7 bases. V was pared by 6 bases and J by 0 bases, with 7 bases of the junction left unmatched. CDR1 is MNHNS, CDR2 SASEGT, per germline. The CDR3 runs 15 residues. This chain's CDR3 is CASRKGQDMNTEAFF. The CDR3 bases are TGTGCCAGCAGAAAAGGACAGGACATGAACACTGAAGCTTTCTTT.

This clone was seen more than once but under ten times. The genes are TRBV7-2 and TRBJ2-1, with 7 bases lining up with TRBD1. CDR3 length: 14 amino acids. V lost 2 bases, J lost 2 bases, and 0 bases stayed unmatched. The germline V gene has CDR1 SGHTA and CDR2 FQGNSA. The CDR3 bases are TGTGCCAGCAGCTTACAGGGGGCCTACAATGAGCAGTTCTTC. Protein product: CASSLQGAYNEQFF.

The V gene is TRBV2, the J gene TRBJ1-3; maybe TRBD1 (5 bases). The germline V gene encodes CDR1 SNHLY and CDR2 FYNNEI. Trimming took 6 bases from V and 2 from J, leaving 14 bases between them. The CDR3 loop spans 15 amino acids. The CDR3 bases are TGTGCCAGCAGCGGAAGGAACAGGCCTGGAAACACCATATATTTT. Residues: CASSGRNRPGNTIYF.

The DNA of the CDR3 is TGTGCCAGCAGCCAAGATCTCGGCCAGAGACCGTCTGGAAACACCATATATTTT. The encoded protein is CASSQDLGQRPSGNTIYF. The V call is TRBV14, the J call TRBJ1-3; no definite D call. V shed 0 bases and J shed 1 base, with 16 bases lying between them. The germline gives CDR1 SGHDN, CDR2 FVKESK. The CDR3 loop spans 18 amino acids. The full variable domain, its missing parts supplied by reference TRBV14 and TRBJ1-3, is EAGVTQFPSHSVIEKGQTVTLRCDPISGHDNLYWYRRVMGKEIKFLLHFVKESKQDESGMPNNRFLAERTGGTYSTLKVQPAELEDSGVYFCASSQDLGQRPSGNTIYFGEGSWLTVV.